The next 18 T cell receptor beta chains were all read from a single sample in a study of blood T cell repertoires in COVID-19 (dated by TCRdb to the early 2020s). Receptors were amplified or captured by the immunoSEQ multiplex PCR assay. TCRdb obtained this table from immuneACCESS and retained in-frame rearrangements with V and J assigned. These tables miss some clones; where compared with another copy, unresolved V genes account for less than half of the shortfall, and the remainder is unexplained. This sample is represented by 280,000 or so clones; about 83% of them were singletons. Together, the top ten hold roughly 10% of the sample. What was sequenced was peripheral blood. All receptors derive from a woman aged 45-65 years who had recovered from COVID-19.

The chain combines TRBV19 with TRBJ2-2; D not resolved. CDR1 and CDR2 from the germline V gene are LNHDA and SQIVND (reference sequence). The CDR3 has 11 residues. Trimming cost V 3 bases and J 8 bases, with 4 bases left between them. The CDR3 DNA reads TGTGCCAGTAGTATGCGGGGGGAGCTGTTTTTT. The encoded protein is CASSMRGELFF. Full variable domain (remainder filled in from reference TRBV19 and TRBJ2-2): DGGITQSPKYLFRKEGQNVTLSCEQNLNHDAMYWYRQDPGQGLRLIYYSQIVNDFQKGDIAEGYSVSREKKESFPLTVTSAQKNPTAFYLCASSMRGELFFGEGSRLTVL.

The rearrangement links TRBV18 to TRBJ2-2, with D perhaps matching TRBD2 (5 bases). Germline CDR1 and CDR2: KGHSH and LQKENI. Trimming removed 3 bases from V and 16 bases from J, with 21 bases in between. The CDR3 has 14 residues. CDR3 protein: CASSPQEERSEWFF. In nucleotides, the CDR3 is TGTGCCAGCTCACCGCAGGAGGAGCGATCGGAGTGGTTTTTT.

This clone was observed a single time. This chain uses TRBV12-3 or TRBV12-4 with TRBJ1-4; D is unclear. Trimming left V 5 bases short and J 0 bases short, with 4 bases between. This CDR3 has 13 amino acids. This CDR3 is CASSPATNEKLFF. As DNA, the CDR3 is TGTGCCAGCAGTCCAGCAACTAATGAAAAACTGTTTTTT.

A few counts support this clone. This chain's CDR3 is CASSQGAYEQYF. DNA for the CDR3: TGTGCCAGCAGCCAGGGGGCCTACGAGCAGTACTTC. The genes are TRBV7-9 and TRBJ2-7; 7 positions match TRBD1. This CDR3 has 12 residues. The germline CDR1 and CDR2 sequences are SEHNR and FQNEAQ (reference sequence). J was trimmed by 2 bases and V by 5 bases; bases with no gene match: 0.

The chain combines TRBV7-3 with TRBJ2-2; maybe TRBD1 (6 bases). V was pared by 2 bases and J by 6 bases, with 7 bases between. Germline CDR1 and CDR2: SGHTA and FQGTGA. The CDR3 is 13 residues long. The CDR3 sequence: CASSLEGAGELFF. The CDR3 DNA reads TGTGCCAGCAGCTTAGAGGGGGCCGGGGAGCTGTTTTTT.

V gene TRBV5-1 combines with J gene TRBJ2-3; the D gene is possibly TRBD2 (6 bases). V was cut by 5 bases and J by 0 bases, with 13 bases left in between. Germline lookup yields CDR1 SGHRS and CDR2 YFSETQ. This CDR3 has 15 amino acids. The DNA for the CDR3 is TGCGCCAGCAGGGTAGCGGCGGCTAGCACAGATACGCAGTATTTT. Translating it yields CASRVAAASTDTQYF.

The V and J genes are TRBV9 and TRBJ1-4, with 10 bases matching TRBD1. The CDR3 totals 19 residues. Germline values: CDR1 SGDLS, CDR2 YYNGEE. V lost 4 bases to trimming and J lost 4 bases; unmatched junction nucleotides: 16. The CDR3, as DNA: TGTGCCAGCAGCCGTCGTGCCGGGACAGGGGTCATGGATAATGAAAAACTGTTTTTT. Protein product: CASSRRAGTGVMDNEKLFF.

This clone has a handful of counts. The chain recombines TRBV7-2 with TRBJ2-2, with 10 bases lining up with TRBD1. Looked up from germline, CDR1 is SGHTA and CDR2 is FQGNSA. The V segment lost 2 bases and the J segment 4 bases; nucleotides outside the gene matches: 7. The CDR3 is 17 residues long. The CDR3 is CASSLRSWTGGTGELFF. In nucleotides, the CDR3 is TGTGCCAGCAGCTTACGTTCTTGGACAGGGGGCACCGGGGAGCTGTTTTTT.

The gene calls are TRBV3-1 (or the pseudogene TRBV3-2) and TRBJ1-2; the D is unclear. Trimming removed 0 bases from V and 5 bases from J, with 19 bases in between. Per germline, CDR1 LGHDT and CDR2 YNNKEL (reference sequence). The CDR3 extends over 17 amino acids. CDR3 bases: TGTGCCAGCAGCCAAGATGGGTCACACTACCTCCCTTATGGCTACACCTTC. Its translation: CASSQDGSHYLPYGYTF.

The V gene is TRBV28, the J gene TRBJ1-5, with 7 nucleotides matching TRBD1. Germline values: CDR1 MDHEN, CDR2 SYDVKM. The CDR3 is 14 residues long. V was pared by 8 bases and J by 4 bases, with 8 bases of the junction left unmatched. CDR3 DNA: TGTGCCAGCTTGACAGGGACCTTAAATCAGCCCCAGCATTTT. It yields the protein CASLTGTLNQPQHF.

The chain combines TRBV5-4 with TRBJ2-7, with 9 bases identical to TRBD2. CDR3 length: 15 residues. Trimming took 1 base from V and 6 from J; bases not matched to a gene: 8. The germline gives CDR1 SGHNT, CDR2 YYREEE (reference sequence). The CDR3: CASSLSSSGTAEQYF. The CDR3 region has the DNA TGTGCCAGCAGCTTGAGTTCTAGCGGGACAGCCGAGCAGTACTTC.

The rearrangement joins TRBV18 to TRBJ2-1, with 13 nucleotides matching TRBD2. V shed 3 bases and J 7 bases; nucleotides not matched to a gene: 9. CDR1 is KGHSH and CDR2 is LQKENI in the germline V gene. CDR3 length: 17 residues. The CDR3 reads CASSPRPGTSGENEQFF. The CDR3 DNA reads as TGTGCCAGCTCACCTCGACCCGGGACTAGCGGGGAAAATGAGCAGTTCTTC.

The V gene is TRBV28, the J gene TRBJ2-3; TRBD2 agrees at 12 bases. The V gene end was trimmed by 8 bases and the J gene end by 4 bases; junction bases not matched to a gene: 10. CDR1 and CDR2 from the germline V gene are MDHEN and SYDVKM. CDR3 length: 16 amino acids. The DNA of the CDR3 is TGTGCCAGCGTCGCTAGCGGGGGGGCCGCGGCAGATACGCAGTATTTT. Its translation is CASVASGGAAADTQYF.

This clone is a singleton in its sample. The V call is TRBV4-2, the J call TRBJ2-1, with TRBD2 matching 9 bases. Per the germline V gene, CDR1 is LGHNA and CDR2 is YNFKEQ. The trim removed 1 base at V and 9 bases at J, leaving 7 bases unmatched. The CDR3 contains 15 residues. CDR3 sequence reads: CASSQVGAREGEQFF. The CDR3 bases are TGTGCCAGCAGCCAAGTAGGGGCGCGGGAGGGTGAGCAGTTCTTC.

This sequence joins TRBV19 and TRBJ2-4, with D perhaps TRBD1 (5 bases). Germline V gene sequence: CDR1 LNHDA, CDR2 SQIVND (reference sequence). V was trimmed by 1 base and J by 8 bases, leaving 18 bases between them. There are 16 residues in the CDR3. CDR3 loop: CASSIGARVGLDIQYF. CDR3 sequence (DNA): TGTGCCAGTAGTATAGGAGCCAGGGTGGGATTGGACATTCAGTACTTC.

V gene TRBV4-3 combines with J gene TRBJ2-7; D is possibly TRBD2 (5 bases). The CDR3 length is 14 residues. V was cut by 2 bases and J by 3 bases, with 11 bases left in between. Germline V gene lookup returns CDR1 LGHNA and CDR2 YSLEER. This CDR3 reads CASSQLGRDYEQYF. The CDR3 DNA follows: TGCGCCAGCAGCCAATTAGGACGGGACTACGAGCAGTACTTC.

The rearrangement joins TRBV18 to TRBJ2-3; D possibly corresponds to TRBD2 (5 bases). V was trimmed by 6 bases and J by 3 bases, leaving 16 bases between them. Germline V gene sequence: CDR1 KGHSH, CDR2 LQKENI. The CDR3 runs 15 residues. The CDR3 spells CASSKDGVRTDTQYF. The DNA of the CDR3 is TGTGCCAGCTCTAAAGACGGGGTGCGAACAGATACGCAGTATTTT. Using reference TRBV18 and TRBJ2-3 for the parts outside the CDR3, the full variable domain is NAGVMQNPRHLVRRRGQEARLRCSPMKGHSHVYWYRQLPEEGLKFMVYLQKENIIDESGMPKERFSAEFPKEGPSILRIQQVVRGDSAAYFCASSKDGVRTDTQYFGPGTRLTVL.

The rearrangement uses TRBV5-4 and TRBJ2-5, with 8 positions matching TRBD2. Losses at the gene ends were 1 base for V and 4 bases for J; bases not matched to a gene: 12. From germline, CDR1 is SGHNT and CDR2 YYREEE (reference sequence). The CDR3 covers 17 residues. This CDR3 is CASSLSVVSGGGETQYF. CDR3 nucleotides: TGTGCCAGCAGCTTGAGTGTAGTAAGCGGGGGAGGAGAGACCCAGTACTTC.